Here is one T cell receptor beta chain with its context. This clonotype was recorded many times. What antigen it recognizes has not been identified. No base qualities exist here, and no much larger clone lies one base off it. This record comes from a study of regulatory T cells in long-lasting Graves disease (dated by TCRdb to the early 2020s). For the wider study: In the newly diagnosed Graves' disease group, patients had been taking antithyroid drugs for less than 3 months. A total of around 35 samples underwent TCR sequencing, from some 13 patients with persistent Graves' disease and 20 or so patients with newly diagnosed Graves' disease. Peripheral blood TCR sequencing and RNA sequencing compared persistent Graves' disease patients with newly diagnosed Graves' disease patients. The study was conducted in China and was registered as a clinical trial. Points the paper makes about the study in general: More public clonotypes were shared among persistent patients (roughly 2,700) than among newly diagnosed patients (more than 950). The small sample size was acknowledged by the authors as a limitation that may reduce accuracy. Only peripheral blood was studied, because thyroid tissue, the primary lesion, was inaccessible. Persistent Graves' disease patients showed lower TCR Shannon entropy and fewer highly expanded clones than newly diagnosed patients, suggesting clonal expansion. Sequencing and analysis were restricted to the TCR beta chain. Persistent disease showed preferential use of TRBV28, TRBJ1-2 and TRBJ2-5, whereas newly diagnosed disease favored TRBV20-1 and TRBJ2-1.

The time point label here, explained by the study, means: newly diagnosed GD, antithyroid drugs for less than 3 months. RNA was extracted from PBMCs in TRIzol for both TCR sequencing and RNA sequencing. Graves' disease was diagnosed according to American Thyroid Association guidelines. The patients came from an endocrinology department in Xi'an, China. Each patient gave roughly 10 milliliters of peripheral blood, collected in an EDTA anticoagulant tube. Ficoll Paque Plus density gradient separation was used to isolate PBMCs, and no further T cell sorting was performed. An Agilent 2100 Bioanalyzer and agarose gel were used to check RNA quality, and a NanoDrop 2000 was used to measure RNA concentration. The library was obtained by multiplex PCR. Sequencer: Illumina HiSeq 4000. TCR beta libraries were built with iRepertoire HTBI primers and Arm-PCR amplification of CDR3 regions. Before sequencing, the PCR products went through gel purification. From the authors' description of their analysis: A total of roughly 58 TRBV and 14 TRBJ segments were identified across samples and were used for gene usage analysis of CDR3 amino acid clonotypes. COPE and FqMerger were used to merge the filtered high-quality paired reads into contigs. BLAST was used to align contigs to IMGT TRBV, TRBD and TRBJ reference genes, and CDR3 was defined according to IMGT. Any clonotype with a frequency above 0.1% was classified as a highly expanded clone. Repertoire diversity was measured by Shannon entropy, and V-J evenness by the Gini coefficient. A clonotype was considered public if more than one individual shared it. TCRdb trimmed public reads at Q25 via fastp, called clones via MiXCR and kept in-frame beta chains. Each CDR3 protein appears once, grouped with its most common genes and DNA. The V and J calls and clone size come from TCRdb's table, not from the authors' own analysis. In all, the sample holds 450,000 to 700,000 distinct CDR3 sequences, and approximately 13% of those were seen once. Clones ranked in the top ten supply roughly 10% of the sample.

The germline V gene gives CDR1 as MNHNS and CDR2 as SASEGT. Trimming at the junction amounts to 4 bases on V and 6 bases on J, and the germline ends lie 33 bases apart. There are 20 amino acids in the CDR3, from cysteine to phenylalanine inclusive. Left in the record is the CDR3 DNA by itself, 60 bases read in frame from the first base. The data were also submitted as part of a second study, on T cells in Graves' hyperthyroidism and ophthalmopathy. Taken from the second paper: Stable Graves' hyperthyroidism was defined as the absence of progression to ophthalmopathy over 18 months of follow-up. Hyperthyroidism patients were aged 18 to 65 years and newly diagnosed, with disease duration of less than 2 months. Any patient with an uncontrolled infection, another autoimmune disease, pregnancy or lactation was excluded. Diagnoses relied on clinical symptoms, serum thyroxine and TRAb, thyroid ultrasound and orbital computed tomography. For the first round of RT-PCR on the TCR CDR3, the HTBI primer set was used together with the Qiagen OneStep RT-PCR kit. Most expanded thyroid clonotypes (frequency above 0.001) were also found in blood, which suggests that blood repertoires may mirror thyroid immune responses. A 13 V-J signature model separated ophthalmopathy from stable hyperthyroidism, with about 90% sensitivity and just under 84% specificity in cross-validation and 80%/75% in testing. In validation, progression to ophthalmopathy was predicted by the model with around 70% sensitivity and about 72% specificity, a median of approximately 6.5 months before onset. To identify distinguishing TCR V-J signatures, a discovery cohort of about 95 patients was used, comprising 43 with Graves' ophthalmopathy and about 59 with stable Graves' hyperthyroidism. Prospective prediction of ophthalmopathy was tested in an independent validation cohort of 18 to 20 hyperthyroidism patients and 17 patients who later progressed to ophthalmopathy. The approximately 95 discovery patients were divided at random into training and test sets in a 7:3 ratio. In addition, the study compared T-cell repertoires in thyroid tissue and in blood from several Graves' hyperthyroidism patients. Following sampling, methimazole starting at 30 mg daily was given to hyperthyroidism patients, and high-dose intravenous methylprednisolone was given to ophthalmopathy patients. Libraries were constructed in a second round of multiplex PCR, after which size selection and purification were performed. Libraries were sequenced paired-end with 100 bp reads on an Illumina HiSeq2000. Raw data were processed with SOAPnuke, discarding reads with adapters, uncalled bases, mean Phred below 15, or no exact constant-primer or identifier match. COPE v1.2.5 was used to merge high-quality paired reads, and clonotypes were defined as unique nucleotide sequences. Clonotypes were aligned to IMGT TRBV, TRBD and TRBJ reference segments using MiTCR v1.1. The analysis included only V-J combinations with a frequency above 0.0001, which together covered approximately 99% of the repertoires. A TCS score was defined as the ratio between F50 (clonal expansion) and ExV (chaos), using BLOSUM62-based TCRdist between CDR3 peptides within each V-J. Welch's t-statistics and random forest reduced around 510 V-J features to 10 to 15, which were used in a naive Bayes classifier (R e1071). No statistical method was used to set the sample size in advance, and investigators knew the group allocation. The paper describes TCR Vbeta CDR3 sequencing of 135 peripheral blood samples, made up of under 50 ophthalmopathy patients, some 80 hyperthyroidism patients and about 17 progressor patients.

The sequencing here drew on peripheral blood mononuclear cells (PBMCs), taken at new diagnosis, from a patient treated with antithyroid drugs. The chain is encoded by TRBV6-1 joined to TRBJ1-1; TRBD1 might be the D gene, on 5 matching bases. The receptor comes from a man younger than 45 with Graves disease. Donor details come from another sample of the same person, matched by shared clones. The nucleotides read TGTGCCAGCAGTGGGATCCCCCGAGGGTTCCGGGGGGAAGCTTTTTCTGAAGCTTTCTTT. Translated, this gives CASSGIPRGFRGEAFSEAFF.